These 13 T cell receptor beta chains were all obtained from the same sample, sequenced in a study of shared clonotypes between healthy human individuals. Libraries were prepared by immunoSEQ multiplex PCR; TCRdb keeps only in-frame clonotypes and omits some of them. Found here are roughly 2.2 million clones, more than 85% of them singletons; the top ten hold 0.35% to 0.45%. The sequenced sample consisted of naive CD4+ T cells from PBMCs. As for subset: CD45RA+ positively selected. The receptors were gathered from a man younger than 35 in good health. Some clones in this sample may be carry-over from other donors' samples.

V gene TRBV11-3 combines with J gene TRBJ2-7, with TRBD2 matching over 11 bases. Germline trimming cut 0 bases from V and 3 bases from J; bases unmatched to any gene: 4. The germline gives CDR1 SGHNT, CDR2 YENEEA. This CDR3 region has 16 residues. This CDR3 reads CASSLDGTSGVYEQYF. The DNA of the CDR3 is TGTGCCAGCAGCTTAGATGGGACTAGCGGCGTCTACGAGCAGTACTTC.

The V and J genes are TRBV2 and TRBJ2-3; D perhaps matches TRBD2 (6 bases). The CDR3 is made up of 14 amino acids. V lost 4 bases and J 1 base, leaving 9 bases between the germline ends. Looked up from germline, CDR1 is SNHLY and CDR2 is FYNNEI. The CDR3 nucleotides read TGTGCCAGCAGTGTGTGGGGGGGCACAGATACGCAGTATTTT. As protein: CASSVWGGTDTQYF.

J is TRBJ1-1 and V is TRBV10-3; D gene unclear. The CDR3 is made up of 16 amino acids. With 0 bases removed from V and 3 bases from J, the gap between germline ends came to 14 bases. CDR1 and CDR2 (germline): ENHRY, SYGVKD. Here the CDR3 reads CAISESYRPGDTEAFF. The CDR3 nucleotides read TGTGCCATCAGTGAGTCGTACCGTCCTGGGGACACTGAAGCTTTCTTT.

In this sample, this clone turned up many times. This chain connects TRBV7-2 to TRBJ2-1, with TRBD1 as a possible D gene (6 bases). The CDR3 covers 13 residues. Trimming shortened V by 2 bases and J by 6 bases, and 8 bases separated the two germline ends. Germline CDR1 reads SGHTA; CDR2 reads FQGNSA. The CDR3 sequence is CASSLSRGNEQFF. The CDR3 DNA sequence: TGTGCCAGCAGCTTATCCAGGGGCAATGAGCAGTTCTTC.

The V call is TRBV28, the J call TRBJ1-5; D is unclear. Deletions cut 6 bases from V and 1 base from J, with 22 bases between. This CDR3 region has 18 residues. CDR1 and CDR2 (germline): MDHEN, SYDVKM. CDR3 sequence reads: CASRTGRRVRSSNQPQHF. The CDR3 coding sequence is TGTGCCAGCAGAACGGGCAGGAGGGTACGGTCGAGCAATCAGCCCCAGCATTTT.

The V gene is TRBV11-1, the J gene TRBJ1-1, with D possibly being TRBD1 (6 bases). V lost 1 base to trimming and J lost 0 bases, with 12 bases between them. This CDR3 region has 16 residues. The V gene's germline CDR1 is SGHAT and CDR2 FQDESV (reference sequence). The CDR3 region is CASSLVGGPMNTEAFF. The CDR3 DNA reads as TGTGCCAGCAGCTTAGTGGGGGGGCCCATGAACACTGAAGCTTTCTTT.

In its sample, this clone was seen once. The rearrangement uses TRBV1 and TRBJ2-7. TRBV1 is a known pseudogene. The CDR3 contains 14 residues. DNA of the CDR3: TGCACCAGCAGCCAAGATCCGGACGGTTACGAGCAGTACTTC. Its translation is CTSSQDPDGYEQYF.

The CDR3 sequence: CASSLLAGGGNTQYF. The CDR3 region has the DNA TGTGCCAGCAGTCTCCTAGCGGGAGGAGGGAATACGCAGTATTTT. V gene TRBV6-4 combines with J gene TRBJ2-3; 11 nucleotides align to TRBD2. Germline lookup yields CDR1 MRHNA and CDR2 SNTAGT. CDR3 length: 15 residues. V trimming: 5 bases; J trimming: 7 bases; junction bases outside the gene matches: 8.

The chain is built from TRBV5-1 and TRBJ2-1; 11 nucleotides match TRBD2. This CDR3 is 15 amino acids long. Trimming at V came to 2 bases and at J to 6 bases, leaving 4 bases not matched to a gene. Per the germline V gene, CDR1 is SGHRS and CDR2 is YFSETQ. The CDR3: CASSLLAGAPNEQFF. The CDR3 DNA follows: TGCGCCAGCAGCTTACTAGCGGGAGCGCCCAATGAGCAGTTCTTC.

This chain joins TRBV6-6 and TRBJ1-1; 10 bases line up with TRBD1. With V trimmed by 4 bases and J by 6 bases, 8 bases remained unmatched. The CDR3 runs to 15 residues. In germline, CDR1 is MNHNY, CDR2 SVGAGI (reference sequence). This chain's CDR3 is CASSSPGTGVPEAFF. The CDR3 nucleotides are TGTGCCAGCAGTTCGCCAGGGACAGGGGTCCCTGAAGCTTTCTTT.

CDR3 sequence: CASSLSPGLAGYEQYF. The CDR3 bases are TGTGCCAGCAGTTTATCCCCGGGACTAGCGGGCTACGAGCAGTACTTC. The chain has TRBV27 and TRBJ2-7; 12 bases align to TRBD2. The CDR3 runs 16 residues. Germline lookup yields CDR1 MNHEY and CDR2 SMNVEV (reference sequence). Trimming removed 0 bases from V and 3 bases from J; junction bases left unmatched: 3.

CDR3 amino acids: CASSPQNQAYEQFF. Here the CDR3 DNA reads TGTGCCAGCAGTCCTCAAAATCAGGCGTATGAGCAGTTCTTC. This rearrangement joins TRBV27 to TRBJ2-1; no reliable D call. Germline CDR1 MNHEY, CDR2 SMNVEV (reference sequence). The CDR3 runs to 14 residues. Trimming shortened V by 5 bases and J by 8 bases, and 16 bases separated the two germline ends.

This chain joins TRBV2 and TRBJ2-7, with 11 nucleotides matching TRBD2. V lost 9 bases, J lost 2 bases, and 3 bases stayed unmatched. Looked up from germline, CDR1 is SNHLY and CDR2 is FYNNEI. The CDR3 runs 13 residues. The CDR3, as DNA: TGTGCCAGTTTTAGCGGGAGGGCCTACGAGCAGTACTTC. As protein: CASFSGRAYEQYF.